There are a few counts of the clone carrying this T cell receptor beta chain. Its target is not known. Genes and germline come from the mouse. The CDR3 end is not reached by the read, which stops 4 residues before it; the germline J gene fills it in. The record originates from a study of CD8+ T cells in alopecia areata. Study-level background: Each recipient was a roughly 7-11-week-old female C3H/HeJ mouse given skin from an approximately 6-12-month-old C3H/HeJ donor with spontaneous alopecia.

The CDR3 totals 14 residues. V lost 4 bases and J lost 1; bases outside the gene matches: 4. In germline, CDR1 is FNHDT, CDR2 SITEND (reference sequence). Extraction of RNA preceded its reverse transcription into cDNA, which served as the sequencing template. The method was immunoSEQ multiplex PCR; TCRdb's version includes in-frame clones alone and lacks a portion of them. This repertoire holds about 270,000 clones, and none appear only once. Findings and limits, study-wide: Higher clonality and more expanded CD8+ clones appeared in lesional than normal scalp. The study also sequences resident alphabeta T cells of normal skin in scalp samples. Patients showed less clear TCR sequence sharing than mice, possibly partly because of HLA diversity.

Sorting of pooled cutaneous lymph node cells used CD4, CD8alpha, NKG2D, NKG2ACE and other markers. The sample taken for sequencing was CD4+ T cells sorted from a lymph node. The TCR was taken from a C3H/HeJ mouse with alopecia areata. Mouse MHC haplotype: H2-k. V gene TRBV19 combines with J gene TRBJ1-1; 7 bases agree with TRBD1. CDR3 region: CASSLRTGNTEVFF. CDR3 bases read: TGTGCCAGCAGTCTCCGGACAGGGAACACA.